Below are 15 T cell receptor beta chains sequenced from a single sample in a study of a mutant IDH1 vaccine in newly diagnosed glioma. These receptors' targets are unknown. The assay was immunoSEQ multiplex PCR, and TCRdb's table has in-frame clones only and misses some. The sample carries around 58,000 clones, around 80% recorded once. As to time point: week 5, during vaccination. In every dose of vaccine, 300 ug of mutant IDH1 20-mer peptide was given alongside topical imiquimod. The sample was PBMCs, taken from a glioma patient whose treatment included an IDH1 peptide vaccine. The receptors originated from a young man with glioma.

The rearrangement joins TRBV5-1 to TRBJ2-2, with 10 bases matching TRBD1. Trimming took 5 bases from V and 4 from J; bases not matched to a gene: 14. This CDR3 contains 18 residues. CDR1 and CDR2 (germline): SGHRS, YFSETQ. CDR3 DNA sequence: TGCGCCAGCAGGACCGGGACAGGGGAATTAATCGGCACCGGGGAGCTGTTTTTT. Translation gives CASRTGTGELIGTGELFF.

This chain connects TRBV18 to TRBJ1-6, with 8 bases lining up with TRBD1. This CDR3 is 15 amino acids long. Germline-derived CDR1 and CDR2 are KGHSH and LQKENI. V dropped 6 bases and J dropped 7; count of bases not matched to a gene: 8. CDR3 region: CASSSYRQGNSPLHF. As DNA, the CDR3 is TGTGCCAGCTCTTCTTACCGACAGGGGAATTCACCCCTCCACTTT. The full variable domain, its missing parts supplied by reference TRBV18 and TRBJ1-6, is NAGVMQNPRHLVRRRGQEARLRCSPMKGHSHVYWYRQLPEEGLKFMVYLQKENIIDESGMPKERFSAEFPKEGPSILRIQQVVRGDSAAYFCASSSYRQGNSPLHFGNGTRLTVT.

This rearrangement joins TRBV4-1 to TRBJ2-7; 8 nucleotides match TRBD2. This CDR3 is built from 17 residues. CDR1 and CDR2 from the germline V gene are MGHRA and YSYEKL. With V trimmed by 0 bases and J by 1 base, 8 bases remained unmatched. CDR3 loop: CASSQESRGGGSYEQYF. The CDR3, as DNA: TGCGCCAGCAGCCAAGAAAGTCGCGGCGGGGGGTCCTACGAGCAGTACTTC.

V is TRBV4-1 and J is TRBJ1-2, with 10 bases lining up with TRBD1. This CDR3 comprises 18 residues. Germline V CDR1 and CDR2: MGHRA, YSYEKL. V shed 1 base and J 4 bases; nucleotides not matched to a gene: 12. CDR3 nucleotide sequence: TGCGCCAGCAGCCAAGCTTCGCTCCCGGGACAGGGGAGCTATGGCTACACCTTC. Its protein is CASSQASLPGQGSYGYTF.

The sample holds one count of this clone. Here the CDR3 DNA reads TGTGCCAGCAGGGAACTAGCGGGGGGGCCCTACGAGCAGTACTTC. The encoded protein is CASRELAGGPYEQYF. This chain links TRBV2 with TRBJ2-7; 13 bases are a match to TRBD2. The J segment lost 2 bases and the V segment lost 6 bases, leaving 4 bases of the junction unmatched. This CDR3 spans 15 amino acids. CDR1 is SNHLY and CDR2 is FYNNEI in the germline V gene. The full variable domain, with the rest looked up from reference TRBV2 and TRBJ2-7, is EPEVTQTPSHQVTQMGQEVILRCVPISNHLYFYWYRQILGQKVEFLVSFYNNEISEKSEIFDDQFSVERPDGSNFTLKIRSTKLEDSAMYFCASRELAGGPYEQYFGPGTRLTVT.

In DNA form, the CDR3 reads TGTGCCAGCAGTGCGGGACTTAGCACAGATACGCAGTATTTT. This gives the protein CASSAGLSTDTQYF. V usage is TRBV6-4 and J usage is TRBJ2-3, with D possibly matching TRBD2 (6 bases). The CDR3 consists of 14 residues. Germline V gene data show CDR1 as MRHNA and CDR2 as SNTAGT. V was trimmed by 4 bases and J by 0 bases, leaving 8 bases between them.

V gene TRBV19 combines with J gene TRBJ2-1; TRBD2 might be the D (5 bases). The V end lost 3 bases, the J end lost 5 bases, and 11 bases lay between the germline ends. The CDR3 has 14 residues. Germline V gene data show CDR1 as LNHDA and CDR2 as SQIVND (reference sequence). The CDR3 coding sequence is TGTGCCAGTAGTATGAGGGCCGGGCACAATGAGCAGTTCTTC. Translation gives CASSMRAGHNEQFF.

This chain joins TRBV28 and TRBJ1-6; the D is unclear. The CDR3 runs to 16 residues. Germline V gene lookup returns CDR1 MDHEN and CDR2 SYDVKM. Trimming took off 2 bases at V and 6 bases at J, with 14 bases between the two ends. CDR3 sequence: CASSLIKSLGNSPLHF. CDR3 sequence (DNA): TGTGCCAGCAGTTTAATTAAGTCCCTTGGTAATTCACCCCTCCACTTT.

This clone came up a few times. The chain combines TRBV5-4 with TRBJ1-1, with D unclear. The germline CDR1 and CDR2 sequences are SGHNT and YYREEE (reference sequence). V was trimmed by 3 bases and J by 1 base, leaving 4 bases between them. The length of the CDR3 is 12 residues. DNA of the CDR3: TGTGCCAGCAGCTCAGCGAACACTGAAGCTTTCTTT. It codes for CASSSANTEAFF.

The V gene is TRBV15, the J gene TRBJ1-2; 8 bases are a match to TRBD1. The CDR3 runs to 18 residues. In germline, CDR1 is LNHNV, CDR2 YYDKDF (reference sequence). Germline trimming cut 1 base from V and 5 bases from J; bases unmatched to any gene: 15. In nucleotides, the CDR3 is TGTGCCACCAGCAGAGGTGTCACAGGGGGAAGCGGAGGTTATGGCTACACCTTC. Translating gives CATSRGVTGGSGGYGYTF.

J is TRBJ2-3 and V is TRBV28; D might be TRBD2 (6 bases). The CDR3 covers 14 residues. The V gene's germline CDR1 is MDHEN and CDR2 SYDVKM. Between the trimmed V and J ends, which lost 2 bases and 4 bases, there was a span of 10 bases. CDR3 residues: CASSLNGGADTQYF. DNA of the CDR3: TGTGCCAGCAGTTTAAATGGAGGGGCAGATACGCAGTATTTT.

For the CDR3, the DNA is TGCGCCAGCAGCTTGGAGGTTGGGCGCCCCGGAGCTGGGGCCAACGTCCTGACTTTC. Amino acids: CASSLEVGRPGAGANVLTF. This chain joins TRBV5-1 and TRBJ2-6; D unclear. V gave up 0 bases and J gave up 2 bases, with 18 bases separating them. Germline values: CDR1 SGHRS, CDR2 YFSETQ. The CDR3 length is 19 residues. Using reference TRBV5-1 and TRBJ2-6 for the parts outside the CDR3, the full variable domain is KAGVTQTPRYLIKTRGQQVTLSCSPISGHRSVSWYQQTPGQGLQFLFEYFSETQRNKGNFPGRFSGRQFSNSRSEMNVSTLELGDSALYLCASSLEVGRPGAGANVLTFGAGSRLTVL.

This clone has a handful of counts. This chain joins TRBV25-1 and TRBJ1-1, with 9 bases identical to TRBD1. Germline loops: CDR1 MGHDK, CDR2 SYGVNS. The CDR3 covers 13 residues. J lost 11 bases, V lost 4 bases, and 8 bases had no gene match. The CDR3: CASSGGTGRDAFF. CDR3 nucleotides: TGTGCCAGCAGTGGGGGGACAGGGAGGGATGCTTTCTTT.

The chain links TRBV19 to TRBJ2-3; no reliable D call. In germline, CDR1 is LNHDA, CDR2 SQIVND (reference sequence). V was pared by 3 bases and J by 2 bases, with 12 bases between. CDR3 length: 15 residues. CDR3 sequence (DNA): TGTGCCAGTAGTATCTGGGGTCTCTCCACAGATACGCAGTATTTT. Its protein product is CASSIWGLSTDTQYF.

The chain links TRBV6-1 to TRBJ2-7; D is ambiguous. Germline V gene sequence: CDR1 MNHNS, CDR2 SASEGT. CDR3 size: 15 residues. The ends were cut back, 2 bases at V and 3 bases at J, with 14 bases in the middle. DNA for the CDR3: TGTGCCAGCAGTGAATTGGCAGGCCTGGGCTACGAGCAGTACTTC. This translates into CASSELAGLGYEQYF.